The entry below gives a single T cell receptor beta chain sequence along with its context. Its target is unknown. It was by 5' RACE with UMI labels that the TRB cDNA libraries were prepared. From its re-call of the 5' RACE reads, TCRdb lists each CDR3 protein once, without DNA. In total, the table holds around 88,000 distinct CDR3 sequences. Germline-derived CDR1 and CDR2 are MNHEY and SMNVEV (reference sequence). CDR3 size: 14 residues. The data belong to a study of CXCR3-negative and CXCR3-positive naive CD8 T cells. Findings of the study overall: Both naive subsets had comparably high diversity; memory CD8+ cells much lower. Compared with CXCR3-negative naive cells, CXCR3-positive naive cells showed more hydrophobic TRB CDR3s.

The rearrangement links TRBV27 to TRBJ2-7; TCRdb's D gene call, TRBD1, goes unchecked for lack of DNA. Input material: naive CXCR3+ CD8+ T cells from blood. Subset: CD45RO-CCR7+CD27+CD95- naive CD8+ T cells expressing CXCR3 (TNR3+). This clonotype originated in a human donor in good health. Some clones in this sample may be carry-over from other donors' samples. CDR3 region: CASSFGGQGHEQYF.